Listed here is a single T cell receptor beta chain. What it recognizes is unknown. This entry comes from a study of monozygotic twins with inflammatory bowel disease. General study results and limits: Among IBD patients, fewer clonotypes were shared with others than among healthy twins, especially with disease activity. Patient repertoires may carry noise from differing immunosuppressive treatments. Differing T cell subtypes remained indistinguishable.

The CDR3 extends over 14 amino acids. One entry per CDR3 protein, without DNA, is what TCRdb gives after re-calling the 5' RACE reads. Recorded here are about 330,000 distinct CDR3 sequences; the top ten clones represent approximately 2%. The chain links TRBV12-3 or TRBV12-4 to TRBJ1-1. This receptor was identified in a human donor with ulcerative colitis or Crohn's disease, or a healthy co-twin of an affected twin (not recorded which). Sample: blood. This CDR3 reads CASSFAGANTEAFF.